The sequence of this T cell receptor beta chain was determined in a study of blood T cell repertoires in COVID-19. The assay was immunoSEQ multiplex PCR, and TCRdb's table has in-frame clones only and misses some. The top ten hold approximately 9% of the sample, which has 150,000 to 200,000 clones, around 90% seen once. Sequencing was done on a sample of PBMCs or T cells enriched from blood (not recorded which). This sequence originates from a woman in her late teens or twenties who had recovered from COVID-19.

The CDR3 DNA sequence: TGTGCCAGCAGCCCAAACAGGGCGAGGAACACTGAAGCTTTCTTT. Amino acid sequence: CASSPNRARNTEAFF. This chain connects TRBV7-3 to TRBJ1-1; the D gene is possibly TRBD1 (6 bases). The germline gives CDR1 SGHTA, CDR2 FQGTGA. The CDR3 is made up of 15 amino acids. Trimming took 5 bases from V and 1 from J, leaving 14 bases between them. Combining the CDR3 with reference TRBV7-3 and TRBJ1-1 gives the whole variable domain GAGVSQTPSNKVTEKGKYVELRCDPISGHTALYWYRQSLGQGPEFLIYFQGTGAADDSGLPNDRFFAVRPEGSVSTLKIQRTERGDSAVYLCASSPNRARNTEAFFGQGTRLTVV.